This T cell receptor (beta chain) was retrieved from a study of blood T cell repertoires in COVID-19. Whole-study context: Sites across the United States, Italy and Spain contributed samples from acute and convalescent COVID-19. The cDNA or gDNA used as material had been derived from T cells, B-cell-depleted T cells, or PBMCs.

Original processing notes: It was from reference gene primer amplification that nucleated cell counts were estimated. Assay used: immunoSEQ multiplex PCR; TCRdb lists only in-frame clones, some missing. The DNA gave D and trimming, while V, J and clone size come from that table. The data hold approximately 250,000 clones, with about 80% observed a single time. The CDR3 consists of 13 residues. Trimming removed 0 bases at V and 8 bases at J, with 10 bases between. The germline V gene has CDR1 MNHEY and CDR2 SVGAGI. The sample taken for sequencing was PBMCs or T cells enriched from blood (not recorded which). V and J are TRBV6-5 and TRBJ1-2; D unresolved. The source of this sequence is a young man with acute COVID-19. The CDR3 region has the DNA TGTGCCAGCAGTTACTCGCGGGTCTCAGGCTACACCTTC. Translated: CASSYSRVSGYTF.